The 6 T cell receptor beta chains presented below share a single source sample, sequenced in a study of cytotoxic CD8 clonotypes in ibrutinib-treated CLL. TCRdb keeps only in-frame clones here, not all; method: immunoSEQ multiplex PCR. The table records approximately 74,000 clones, around 82% of them present only once. Sequences were derived from PBMCs, sampled at disease progression, from a patient treated with ibrutinib. The receptors originated from a human donor with chronic lymphocytic leukemia.

The chain recombines TRBV6-1 with TRBJ1-2; D is undetermined. The CDR3 is 12 amino acids. V was cut by 2 bases and J by 2 bases, with 3 bases left in between. From germline, CDR1 is MNHNS and CDR2 SASEGT. Here the CDR3 DNA reads TGTGCCAGCAGTGAATTAAACTATGGCTACACCTTC. Protein sequence: CASSELNYGYTF.

The chain recombines TRBV20-1 with TRBJ1-2, with a weak D call TRBD1 (6 bases). V dropped 6 bases and J dropped 7 bases, with 12 bases sitting between them. CDR1 is DFQATT, CDR2 SNEGSKA, per germline (reference sequence). CDR3 length: 11 residues. This chain's CDR3 is CSATGFGGYTF. The CDR3 nucleotides are TGCAGTGCAACAGGGTTTGGTGGCTACACCTTC.

V is TRBV27 and J is TRBJ2-2, with 11 bases that match TRBD2. The length of the CDR3 is 18 residues. V lost 5 bases to trimming and J lost 3 bases; unmatched junction nucleotides: 11. Germline CDR1 reads MNHEY; CDR2 reads SMNVEV (reference sequence). CDR3 protein: CASSPPFGLAGHTGELFF. The DNA for the CDR3 is TGTGCCAGCAGTCCACCGTTCGGACTAGCGGGTCACACCGGGGAGCTGTTTTTT.

The chain is built from TRBV19 and TRBJ2-7; tentative D call: TRBD1 (5 bases). The germline CDR1 and CDR2 sequences are LNHDA and SQIVND (reference sequence). Trimming took 3 bases from V and 6 from J, leaving 15 bases between them. The CDR3 has 14 residues. The CDR3 is CASSISRQSREQYF. CDR3 coding DNA: TGTGCCAGTAGTATCTCCCGACAGTCCCGCGAGCAGTACTTC.

The J gene is TRBJ1-5, the V gene TRBV23-1, with D unresolved. TRBV23-1 is known as an ORF, though its function is uncertain. With 0 bases removed from V and 4 bases from J, the gap between germline ends came to 7 bases. The CDR3 extends over 14 amino acids. The CDR3 spells CASSQSSPNQPQHF. The CDR3 DNA is TGCGCCAGCAGTCAATCCTCCCCGAATCAGCCCCAGCATTTT.

This rearrangement joins TRBV9 to TRBJ1-1; no firm D call. V lost 2 bases and J 0 bases, leaving 11 bases between the germline ends. CDR3 length: 15 amino acids. The V gene's germline CDR1 is SGDLS and CDR2 YYNGEE. This chain's CDR3 is CASSVAQAMNTEAFF. CDR3 nucleotides: TGTGCCAGCAGCGTGGCGCAGGCTATGAACACTGAAGCTTTCTTT.